These 17 T cell receptor beta chains came from one sample sequenced in a study of shared clonotypes between healthy human individuals. The repertoire was sequenced with immunoSEQ multiplex PCR; TCRdb's copy has only in-frame clones and lacks some. This repertoire shows roughly 2.2 million clones, over 85% found once; its top ten account for 0.35% to 0.45%. Input material: naive CD4+ T cells from PBMCs. Regarding subset: CD45RA+ positively selected. These TCRs come from a man aged 18 to 35 in good health. Some clones in this sample may be carry-over from other donors' samples.

The V and J genes are TRBV2 and TRBJ1-5; weak D call: TRBD1 (5 bases). This CDR3 is built from 13 residues. Germline V CDR1 and CDR2: SNHLY, FYNNEI. Between the trimmed V and J ends, which lost 5 bases and 16 bases, there was a span of 21 bases. The DNA of the CDR3 is TGTGCCAGCAGTCCAGAACGGACATCCATCGAACATTTT. It translates to CASSPERTSIEHF.

The V and J genes are TRBV29-1 and TRBJ1-2; 9 bases line up with TRBD1. There are 12 residues in the CDR3. The V segment lost 7 bases and the J segment 4 bases; nucleotides outside the gene matches: 4. The germline V gene has CDR1 SQVTM and CDR2 ANQGSEA. The CDR3 sequence: CSAGQGSYGYTF. CDR3 in DNA: TGCAGCGCGGGACAGGGAAGCTATGGCTACACCTTC.

Notes on this clone: This same CDR3 is encoded by further DNA sequences in the sample. V and J are TRBV9 and TRBJ1-2; tentative D call: TRBD1 (5 bases). The germline V gene has CDR1 SGDLS and CDR2 YYNGEE. Trimming took 0 bases from V and 2 from J, leaving 8 bases between them. This CDR3 has 14 residues. CDR3 in DNA: TGTGCCAGCAGCGTAGGCCAGGGCAACTATGGCTACACCTTC. Amino acid sequence: CASSVGQGNYGYTF.

This chain joins TRBV10-3 and TRBJ2-7; D is ambiguous. Germline CDR1 is ENHRY and CDR2 is SYGVKD. The CDR3 contains 15 residues. V lost 0 bases and J lost 5, with 14 bases in between. The CDR3 loop is CAISESMGMGHEQYF. The CDR3 DNA sequence: TGTGCCATCAGTGAGTCGATGGGGATGGGTCACGAGCAGTACTTC.

V gene TRBV18 combines with J gene TRBJ1-3; D is unresolved. Germline lookup yields CDR1 KGHSH and CDR2 LQKENI. This CDR3 has 14 residues. Trimming stripped 3 bases from V and 1 base from J, with 7 bases between. The CDR3 coding sequence is TGTGCCAGCTCACCGAATGGGTCTGGAAACACCATATATTTT. Translated, it gives CASSPNGSGNTIYF.

The chain combines TRBV4-1 with TRBJ2-1; D not resolved. The V gene lost 4 bases and the J gene lost 3 bases, with 13 bases spanning the gap. This CDR3 contains 15 residues. Germline CDR1 reads MGHRA; CDR2 reads YSYEKL. CDR3 protein: CASSPDWTNYNEQFF. CDR3 in DNA: TGCGCCAGCAGCCCCGACTGGACCAACTACAATGAGCAGTTCTTC.

J is TRBJ2-3 and V is TRBV5-6, with 14 bases identical to TRBD2. The CDR3 consists of 18 residues. Trimming removed 1 base from V and 6 bases from J; junction bases left unmatched: 10. The germline CDR1 and CDR2 sequences are SGHDT and YYEEEE. The CDR3 protein is CASSLYGTSGSSKDTQYF. The CDR3 DNA reads TGTGCCAGCAGCTTGTATGGGACTAGCGGGAGTTCGAAGGATACGCAGTATTTT. Full variable domain (remainder filled in from reference TRBV5-6 and TRBJ2-3): DAGVTQSPTHLIKTRGQQVTLRCSPKSGHDTVSWYQQALGQGPQFIFQYYEEEERQRGNFPDRFSGHQFPNYSSELNVNALLLGDSALYLCASSLYGTSGSSKDTQYFGPGTRLTVL.

V is TRBV7-2 and J is TRBJ2-4; D is unresolved. The CDR3 has 11 amino acids. Deletions cut 2 bases from V and 9 bases from J, with 5 bases between. In germline, CDR1 is SGHTA, CDR2 FQGNSA. CDR3: CASSLRSIQYF. The CDR3 DNA reads as TGTGCCAGCAGCTTACGGAGCATTCAGTACTTC.

In its sample, this clone was seen once. The chain employs TRBV11-3 and TRBJ2-3; no clear D gene. CDR1 and CDR2 (germline): SGHNT, YENEEA. This CDR3 is 13 amino acids long. Trimming took 5 bases from V and 5 from J, leaving 11 bases between them. CDR3 amino acids: CASSPVYGDTQYF. Written as DNA, the CDR3 is TGTGCCAGCAGCCCAGTCTACGGAGATACGCAGTATTTT.

As DNA, the CDR3 is TGTGCCAGCAGTCCAGGGGGTAGGGGCACAGATACGCAGTATTTT. It codes for CASSPGGRGTDTQYF. The rearrangement uses TRBV28 and TRBJ2-3; TRBD1 agrees at 7 bases. With 5 bases clipped from V and 1 base from J, the junction kept 6 bases outside the gene matches. The CDR3 length is 15 residues. The germline V gene has CDR1 MDHEN and CDR2 SYDVKM.

V gene TRBV15 combines with J gene TRBJ2-3, with D uncertain. Trimming stripped 8 bases from V and 10 bases from J, with 10 bases between. The length of the CDR3 is 10 residues. CDR1 is LNHNV, CDR2 YYDKDF, per germline (reference sequence). The CDR3 sequence is CATHASAQYF. In DNA form, the CDR3 reads TGTGCCACCCACGCGTCGGCGCAGTATTTT. The whole variable domain, remainder taken from reference TRBV15 and TRBJ2-3, is DAMVIQNPRYQVTQFGKPVTLSCSQTLNHNVMYWYQQKSSQAPKLLFHYYDKDFNNEADTPDNFQSRRPNTSFCFLDIRSPGLGDTAMYLCATHASAQYFGPGTRLTVL.

The rearrangement joins TRBV7-9 to TRBJ1-2; TRBD1 agrees at 10 bases. The germline gives CDR1 SEHNR, CDR2 FQNEAQ (reference sequence). V shed 1 base, J shed 8 bases, and the junction held 7 bases outside the gene matches. The CDR3 sequence is 15 residues long. CDR3 sequence (DNA): TGTGCCAGCAGCTTAGACACGGACAGGGGGGGCGGCTACACCTTC. Protein product: CASSLDTDRGGGYTF.

The chain couples TRBV7-2 to TRBJ2-7; no clear D gene. The CDR3 is made up of 13 amino acids. The ends were cut back, 2 bases at V and 2 bases at J, with 7 bases in the middle. Per the germline V gene, CDR1 is SGHTA and CDR2 is FQGNSA. For the CDR3, the DNA is TGTGCCAGCAGCTTAAGGGTCCCCTACGAGCAGTACTTC. Protein product: CASSLRVPYEQYF.

The rearrangement joins TRBV19 to TRBJ2-7; the match to TRBD1 covers 9 bases. J gave up 8 bases and V 10 bases, and 18 bases lay outside the gene matches. Looked up from germline, CDR1 is LNHDA and CDR2 is SQIVND (reference sequence). The CDR3 has 15 amino acids. Here the CDR3 reads CATSSQGAGYLQQYF. Here the CDR3 DNA reads TGTGCCACCTCGTCACAGGGGGCAGGGTACCTTCAGCAGTACTTC.

Concerning this clone itself: Distinct nucleotide sequences in the sample also encode this CDR3. This chain links TRBV7-3 with TRBJ2-7; D remains unclear. The CDR3 spans 13 residues. V was shortened by 3 bases and J by 0 bases, with 6 bases between the two germline ends. Germline lookup yields CDR1 SGHTA and CDR2 FQGTGA. Here the CDR3 reads CASSLGDSYEQYF. The CDR3 DNA follows: TGTGCCAGCAGCTTGGGCGACTCCTACGAGCAGTACTTC.

The chain recombines TRBV29-1 with TRBJ2-3, with TRBD1 as a possible D gene (5 bases). Per germline, CDR1 SQVTM and CDR2 ANQGSEA. V was cut by 6 bases and J by 4 bases, with 11 bases left in between. This CDR3 region has 12 residues. CDR3 sequence (DNA): TGCAGCGTGTTCCAGGGCGCAGATACGCAGTATTTT. Translated, it gives CSVFQGADTQYF.

The V call is TRBV6-6, the J call TRBJ1-1; D not resolved. Germline V gene data show CDR1 as MNHNY and CDR2 as SVGAGI (reference sequence). The CDR3 spans 14 residues. V was cut by 6 bases and J by 1 base, with 12 bases left in between. As DNA, the CDR3 is TGTGCCAGCAGCCACTACACGGGGAACACTGAAGCTTTCTTT. Amino acid sequence: CASSHYTGNTEAFF.